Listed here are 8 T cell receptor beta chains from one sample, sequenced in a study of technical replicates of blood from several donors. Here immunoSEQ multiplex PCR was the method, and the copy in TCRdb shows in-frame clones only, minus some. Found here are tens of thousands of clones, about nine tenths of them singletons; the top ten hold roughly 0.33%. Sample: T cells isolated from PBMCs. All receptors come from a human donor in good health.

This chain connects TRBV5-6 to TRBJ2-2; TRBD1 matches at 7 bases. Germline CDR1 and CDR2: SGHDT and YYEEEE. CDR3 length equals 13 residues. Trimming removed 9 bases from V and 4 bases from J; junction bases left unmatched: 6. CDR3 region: CATTGTATGELFF. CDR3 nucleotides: TGTGCCACCACCGGGACAGCCACCGGGGAGCTGTTTTTT. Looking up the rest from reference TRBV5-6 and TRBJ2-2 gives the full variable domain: DAGVTQSPTHLIKTRGQQVTLRCSPKSGHDTVSWYQQALGQGPQFIFQYYEEEERQRGNFPDRFSGHQFPNYSSELNVNALLLGDSALYLCATTGTATGELFFGEGSRLTVL.

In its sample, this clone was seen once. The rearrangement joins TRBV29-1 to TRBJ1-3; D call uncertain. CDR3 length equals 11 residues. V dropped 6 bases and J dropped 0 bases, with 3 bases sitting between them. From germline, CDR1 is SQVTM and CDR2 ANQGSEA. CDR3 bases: TGCAGCGTGAGCTCTGGAAACACCATATATTTT. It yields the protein CSVSSGNTIYF.

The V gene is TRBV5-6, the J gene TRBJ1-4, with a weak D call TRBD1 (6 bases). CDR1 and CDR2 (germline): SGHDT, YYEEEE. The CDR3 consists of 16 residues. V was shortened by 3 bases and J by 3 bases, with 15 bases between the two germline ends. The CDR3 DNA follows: TGTGCCAGCAGCTCCCTCAAACAGGGCGCTAATGAAAAACTGTTTTTT. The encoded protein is CASSSLKQGANEKLFF.

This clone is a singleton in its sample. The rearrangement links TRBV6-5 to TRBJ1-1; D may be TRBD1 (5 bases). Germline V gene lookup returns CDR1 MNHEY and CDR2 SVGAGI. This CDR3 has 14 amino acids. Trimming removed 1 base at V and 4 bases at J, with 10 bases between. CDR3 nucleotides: TGTGCCAGCAGTTACTGGGGGGTATCCACTGAAGCTTTCTTT. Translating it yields CASSYWGVSTEAFF.

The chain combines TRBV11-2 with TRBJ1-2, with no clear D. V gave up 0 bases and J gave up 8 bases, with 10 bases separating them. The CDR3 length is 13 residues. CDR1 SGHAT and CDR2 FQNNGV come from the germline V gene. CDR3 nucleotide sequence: TGTGCCAGCAGCTTAGATGGCCTCTGGGGCTACACCTTC. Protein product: CASSLDGLWGYTF.

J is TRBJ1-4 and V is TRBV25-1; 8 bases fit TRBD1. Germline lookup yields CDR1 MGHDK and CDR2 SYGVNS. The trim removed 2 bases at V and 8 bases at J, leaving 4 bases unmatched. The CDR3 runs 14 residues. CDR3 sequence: CASSEPQGAEKLFF. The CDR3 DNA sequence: TGTGCCAGCAGTGAACCCCAGGGGGCCGAAAAACTGTTTTTT. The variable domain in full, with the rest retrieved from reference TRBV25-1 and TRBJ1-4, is EADIYQTPRYLVIGTGKKITLECSQTMGHDKMYWYQQDPGMELHLIHYSYGVNSTEKGDLSSESTVSRIRTEHFPLTLESARPSHTSQYLCASSEPQGAEKLFFGSGTQLSVL.

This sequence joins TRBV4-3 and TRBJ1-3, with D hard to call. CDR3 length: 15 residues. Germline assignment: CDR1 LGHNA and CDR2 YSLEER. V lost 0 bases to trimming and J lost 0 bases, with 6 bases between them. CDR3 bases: TGCGCCAGCAGCCAAGATAGAAACTCTGGAAACACCATATATTTT. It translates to CASSQDRNSGNTIYF.

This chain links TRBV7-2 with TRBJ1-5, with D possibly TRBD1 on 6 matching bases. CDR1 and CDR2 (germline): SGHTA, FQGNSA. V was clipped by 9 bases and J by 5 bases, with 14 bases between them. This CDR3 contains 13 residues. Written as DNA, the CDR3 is TGTGCCAGTCAAGGGGGGGAATATCAGCCCCAGCATTTT. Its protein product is CASQGGEYQPQHF.